The next 27 T cell receptor beta chains were all read from a single sample in a study of long-term antiretroviral therapy in people with HIV. The immunoSEQ assay was v3.0, run at survey level. Clones were sequenced by immunoSEQ multiplex PCR, and TCRdb holds only the in-frame ones, with some missing. The profile shows around 34,000 clones, about 70% of them singletons. Source: unsorted PBMCs, taken 3 years after starting antiretroviral therapy. The receptors stem from a man in his fifties or sixties with HIV.

The chain has TRBV9 and TRBJ2-2; a possible D gene is TRBD1 (7 bases). Trimming took off 3 bases at V and 6 bases at J, with 18 bases between the two ends. The germline CDR1 and CDR2 sequences are SGDLS and YYNGEE. The CDR3 consists of 16 residues. CDR3 protein: CASSGRRDSRAGELFF. The CDR3 DNA reads TGTGCCAGCAGCGGCAGGCGGGACAGTAGGGCCGGGGAGCTGTTTTTT.

The CDR3 sequence: CARSCPSVAGGETQYF. The CDR3 coding sequence is TGTGCCAGAAGCTGCCCCTCGGTAGCGGGGGGGGAGACCCAGTACTTC. V and J are TRBV5-3 and TRBJ2-5, with 11 positions matching TRBD2. TRBV5-3 is an ORF, with its function uncertain. V gave up 3 bases and J gave up 5 bases; unmatched junction bases: 9. This CDR3 spans 16 amino acids.

This clone was observed a few times. The rearrangement joins TRBV4-2 to TRBJ1-4; D gene uncertain. Trimming took off 4 bases at V and 5 bases at J, with 5 bases between the two ends. The CDR3 has 12 residues. The germline gives CDR1 LGHNA, CDR2 YNFKEQ. The CDR3 protein is CASSLYNEKLFF. DNA for the CDR3: TGTGCCAGCAGCCTTTACAATGAAAAACTGTTTTTT.

This clone was seen more than once but under ten times. The CDR3 bases are TGTGCCAGCAGCTTGACGGGACTCGGGGGGCGCGAGCAGTACTTC. It yields the protein CASSLTGLGGREQYF. The V and J genes are TRBV5-6 and TRBJ2-7; TRBD2 is a possible D gene (7 bases). Germline-derived CDR1 and CDR2 are SGHDT and YYEEEE. Trimming took off 1 base at V and 6 bases at J, with 17 bases between the two ends. This CDR3 contains 15 residues.

This chain uses TRBV9 with TRBJ2-7; 8 bases align to TRBD1. Germline CDR1 is SGDLS and CDR2 is YYNGEE. Losses at the gene ends were 0 bases for V and 7 bases for J; bases not matched to a gene: 9. The CDR3 consists of 15 residues. CDR3 residues: CASSVASRGLGEQYF. The CDR3 DNA reads as TGTGCCAGCAGCGTAGCGTCCAGGGGGCTAGGGGAGCAGTACTTC.

This clone occurred once. The chain uses TRBV20-1 and TRBJ2-7; a weak D match, TRBD2 (6 bases). The CDR3 runs to 11 residues. The V gene's germline CDR1 is DFQATT and CDR2 SNEGSKA (reference sequence). In DNA form, the CDR3 reads TGCAGCTCCGGGACTTCCTACGAGCAGTACTTC. The encoded protein is CSSGTSYEQYF.

This clone has a single count. The chain uses TRBV30 and TRBJ2-5; D is unresolved. This CDR3 comprises 13 residues. Germline values: CDR1 GTSNPN, CDR2 SVGIG (reference sequence). V lost 0 bases and J 5 bases, leaving 10 bases between the germline ends. The CDR3 nucleotides are TGTGCCTGGAGTGTGAATGGGTGGGAGACCCAGTACTTC. Its protein product is CAWSVNGWETQYF. The complete variable domain, with remaining parts taken from reference TRBV30 and TRBJ2-5, reads SQTIHQWPATLVQPVGSPLSLECTVEGTSNPNLYWYRQAAGRGLQLLFYSVGIGQISSEVPQNLSASRPQDRQFILSSKKLLLSDSGFYLCAWSVNGWETQYFGPGTRLLVL.

The chain joins TRBV18 to TRBJ2-5; D is undetermined. The CDR3 length is 14 residues. The V end lost 3 bases, the J end lost 2 bases, and 10 bases lay between the germline ends. The germline gives CDR1 KGHSH, CDR2 LQKENI. The CDR3 region is CASSPGSEQETQYF. The CDR3, as DNA: TGTGCCAGCTCACCCGGGTCGGAGCAAGAGACCCAGTACTTC.

The chain joins TRBV5-1 to TRBJ2-7; no firm D call. CDR1 and CDR2 from the germline V gene are SGHRS and YFSETQ. This CDR3 is built from 15 residues. V shed 0 bases and J shed 2 bases, with 12 bases lying between them. CDR3 DNA sequence: TGCGCCAGCAGCTTGGCAGGTATGGGAACCTACGAGCAGTACTTC. It codes for CASSLAGMGTYEQYF. Full variable domain (missing parts from reference TRBV5-1 and TRBJ2-7): KAGVTQTPRYLIKTRGQQVTLSCSPISGHRSVSWYQQTPGQGLQFLFEYFSETQRNKGNFPGRFSGRQFSNSRSEMNVSTLELGDSALYLCASSLAGMGTYEQYFGPGTRLTVT.

The CDR3 loop is CASSLVSGAKTQYF. In DNA form, the CDR3 reads TGTGCCAGCAGTTTAGTATCTGGGGCGAAGACCCAGTACTTC. The chain carries TRBV28 and TRBJ2-5; weak D call: TRBD1 (5 bases). Per the germline V gene, CDR1 is MDHEN and CDR2 is SYDVKM. This CDR3 region has 14 residues. Trimming shortened V by 2 bases and J by 6 bases, and 13 bases separated the two germline ends.

This chain uses TRBV28 with TRBJ1-2; D gene ambiguous. CDR1 MDHEN and CDR2 SYDVKM come from the germline V gene. The CDR3 spans 13 residues. The V end lost 7 bases, the J end lost 7 bases, and 16 bases lay between the germline ends. The CDR3 loop reads CASIPAGWGGYTF. In nucleotides, the CDR3 is TGTGCCAGCATCCCGGCGGGTTGGGGTGGCTACACCTTC.

The chain couples TRBV4-3 to TRBJ2-3; 9 positions match TRBD1. The CDR3 has 15 amino acids. Germline V lookup: CDR1 LGHNA, CDR2 YSLEER. Germline trimming cut 2 bases from V and 3 bases from J; bases unmatched to any gene: 3. CDR3 loop: CASSQYRGLTDTQYF. The CDR3 DNA follows: TGCGCCAGCAGCCAATACAGGGGGCTGACAGATACGCAGTATTTT.

The chain joins TRBV7-9 to TRBJ1-6; D call uncertain. V was clipped by 1 base and J by 12 bases, with 10 bases between them. This CDR3 spans 13 amino acids. Germline CDR1 is SEHNR and CDR2 is FQNEAQ (reference sequence). This CDR3 is CASSLEVRGPLHF. CDR3 bases: TGTGCCAGCAGCTTAGAGGTCCGGGGACCCCTCCACTTT.

The V gene is TRBV11-1, the J gene TRBJ2-7, with 8 positions matching TRBD2. CDR3 length: 14 amino acids. V shed 2 bases, J shed 3 bases, and the junction held 3 bases outside the gene matches. CDR1 is SGHAT and CDR2 is FQDESV in the germline V gene (reference sequence). Here the CDR3 reads CASSLSLAGYEQYF. CDR3 in DNA: TGTGCCAGCAGCTTATCCCTAGCGGGCTACGAGCAGTACTTC.

This clone has just one count. This sequence joins TRBV21-1 and TRBJ2-2; the table gives TRBD1 as D, unverified against the DNA. TRBV21-1 is annotated as a pseudogene. CDR3 length: 18 amino acids. CDR3 protein: CASSKTQTGGPKSGELFF. The CDR3 nucleotides are TGTGCCAGCAGCAAAACCCAAACAGGGGGACCTAAGTCCGGGGAGCTGTTTTTT.

The rearrangement links TRBV7-6 to TRBJ1-4; TRBD1 might be the D (6 bases). The V gene lost 1 base and the J gene lost 11 bases, with 20 bases spanning the gap. The CDR3 is 16 amino acids. The V gene's germline CDR1 is SGHVS and CDR2 FNYEAQ. CDR3 coding DNA: TGTGCCAGCAGCTTAGGATCCGGGGGCGTGGGGAAGAAACTGTTTTTT. Its protein is CASSLGSGGVGKKLFF.

V is TRBV4-2 and J is TRBJ2-7; a possible D gene is TRBD2 (6 bases). This CDR3 has 14 amino acids. The germline CDR1 and CDR2 sequences are LGHNA and YNFKEQ. Trimming took off 2 bases at V and 2 bases at J, with 10 bases between the two ends. DNA for the CDR3: TGTGCCAGCAGCCAACCGGGGGATGCCTACGAGCAGTACTTC. Translating gives CASSQPGDAYEQYF.

The chain combines TRBV11-3 with TRBJ2-2, with 7 nucleotides matching TRBD2. V shed 4 bases, J shed 6 bases, and the junction held 5 bases outside the gene matches. Germline CDR1 SGHNT, CDR2 YENEEA. CDR3 size: 14 residues. The CDR3 sequence is CASSSHGGAGELFF. In nucleotides, the CDR3 is TGTGCCAGCAGCTCCCATGGGGGGGCCGGGGAGCTGTTTTTT.

This sequence joins TRBV4-1 and TRBJ2-7; D is unresolved. The CDR3 contains 14 residues. Trimming took off 4 bases at V and 1 base at J, with 11 bases between the two ends. Per the germline V gene, CDR1 is MGHRA and CDR2 is YSYEKL. CDR3 sequence: CASSPWTASYEQYF. The DNA of the CDR3 is TGCGCCAGCAGCCCTTGGACGGCTTCCTACGAGCAGTACTTC.

The rearrangement uses TRBV20-1 and TRBJ2-1, with D perhaps TRBD2 (5 bases). With 5 bases removed from V and 9 bases from J, the gap between germline ends came to 11 bases. The CDR3 sequence is 11 residues long. CDR1 is DFQATT and CDR2 is SNEGSKA in the germline V gene (reference sequence). DNA of the CDR3: TGCAGTGCTTTGGGTAGCGTTGAGCAGTTCTTC. Protein: CSALGSVEQFF.

The chain combines TRBV6-5 with TRBJ2-2; 9 nucleotides align to TRBD2. Losses at the gene ends were 2 bases for V and 7 bases for J; bases not matched to a gene: 5. Per germline, CDR1 MNHEY and CDR2 SVGAGI. The CDR3 totals 15 residues. The CDR3 here is CASSYGGRANGELFF. CDR3 in DNA: TGTGCCAGCAGTTACGGCGGGAGGGCCAACGGGGAGCTGTTTTTT.

This clone was recorded only once. The rearrangement joins TRBV10-2 to TRBJ1-1, with D uncertain. V was shortened by 8 bases and J by 1 base, with 14 bases between the two germline ends. The CDR3 is 14 residues long. CDR1 and CDR2 from the germline V gene are WSHSY and SAAADI. The CDR3 loop reads CASAATIKNTEAFF. DNA of the CDR3: TGCGCCAGCGCGGCTACAATAAAGAACACTGAAGCTTTCTTT.

The chain carries TRBV10-3 and TRBJ2-3; 8 bases line up with TRBD1. Unmatched junction bases numbered 9, after V lost 4 bases and J lost 3 bases. The germline gives CDR1 ENHRY, CDR2 SYGVKD. The CDR3 spans 16 residues. CDR3 loop: CAISVRQGAVTDTQYF. CDR3 DNA sequence: TGTGCCATCAGTGTGAGGCAGGGGGCGGTTACAGATACGCAGTATTTT.

V usage is TRBV5-4 and J usage is TRBJ2-1; 7 bases are shared with TRBD1. The ends lost 4 bases at V and 3 bases at J; junction bases unmatched: 1. CDR3 length equals 13 residues. Germline V gives CDR1 SGHNT, CDR2 YYREEE (reference sequence). The CDR3 region has the DNA TGTGCCAGCAGCCGGGACAGCTACAATGAGCAGTTCTTC. It specifies CASSRDSYNEQFF.

This chain connects TRBV5-4 to TRBJ2-3, with 7 bases fitting TRBD1. The CDR3 length is 14 residues. J gave up 2 bases and V 4 bases, and 4 bases lay outside the gene matches. Germline values: CDR1 SGHNT, CDR2 YYREEE (reference sequence). The CDR3 coding sequence is TGTGCCAGCAGCCTCGGGACAGCCACAGATACGCAGTATTTT. Amino acids: CASSLGTATDTQYF.

Details on this clone: At the DNA level, this CDR3 is encoded by other sequences in the same sample as well. V and J are TRBV5-1 and TRBJ1-2; perhaps TRBD1 as D (5 bases). Trimming pared 2 bases from V and 8 bases from J, leaving 10 bases between. CDR3 length equals 12 residues. Germline assignment: CDR1 SGHRS and CDR2 YFSETQ. CDR3 protein: CASSFRGEGYTF. CDR3 nucleotide sequence: TGCGCCAGCAGCTTCCGGGGGGAAGGCTACACCTTC.

This chain links TRBV15 with TRBJ1-3; D perhaps matches TRBD1 (5 bases). The CDR3 extends over 16 amino acids. Per germline, CDR1 LNHNV and CDR2 YYDKDF (reference sequence). The V end lost 0 bases, the J end lost 2 bases, and 11 bases lay between the germline ends. The CDR3 spells CATSRDTSRAGNTIYF. CDR3 nucleotide sequence: TGTGCCACCAGCAGAGATACCTCCAGGGCTGGAAACACCATATATTTT.